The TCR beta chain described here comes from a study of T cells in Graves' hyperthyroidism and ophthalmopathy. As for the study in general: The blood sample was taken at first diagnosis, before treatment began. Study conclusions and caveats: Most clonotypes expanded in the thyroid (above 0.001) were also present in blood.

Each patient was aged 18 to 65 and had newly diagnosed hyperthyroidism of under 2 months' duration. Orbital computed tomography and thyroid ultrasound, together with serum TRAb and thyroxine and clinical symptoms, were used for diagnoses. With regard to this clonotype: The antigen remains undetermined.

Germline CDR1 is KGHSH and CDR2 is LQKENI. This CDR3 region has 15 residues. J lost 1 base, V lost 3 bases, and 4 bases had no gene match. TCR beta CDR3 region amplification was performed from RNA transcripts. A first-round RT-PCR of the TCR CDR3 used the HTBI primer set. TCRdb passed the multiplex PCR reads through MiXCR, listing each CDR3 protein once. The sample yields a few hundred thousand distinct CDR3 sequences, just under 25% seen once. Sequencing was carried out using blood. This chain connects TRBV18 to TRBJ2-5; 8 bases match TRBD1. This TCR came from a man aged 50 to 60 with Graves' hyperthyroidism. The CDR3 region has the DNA TGTGCCAGCTCACCTCGAACAGGGGGCCAAGAGACCCAGTACTTC. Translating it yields CASSPRTGGQETQYF.